This passage covers 14 T cell receptor beta chains from one sample sequenced in a study of cytomegalovirus exposure and HLA in healthy donors (dated by TCRdb to 2016 to 2017). Library generation was performed with the immunoSEQ multiplex PCR assay. A mixture of 60 forward primers for TCR Vbeta segments and 13 reverse primers for TCR Jbeta segments was used in the multiplex PCR. Entries here come from immuneACCESS through TCRdb and include only in-frame sequences with V and J called. Some clones fail to appear in such tables; in the studies checked, an unresolved V gene covers under half of the shortfall, and the cause of the remainder is unknown. The sample includes some 93,000 clones, with over 8% observed a single time. The top ten constitute 4.5% to 6.5% of the sample. The sequencing sample was made of PBMCs. The receptors originated from a man aged 45-65 years in good health and CMV-seropositive.

This clone was seen only a few times. The V call is TRBV10-3, the J call TRBJ2-5; 9 positions match TRBD1. The V gene end was trimmed by 5 bases and the J gene end by 7 bases; junction bases not matched to a gene: 8. From germline, CDR1 is ENHRY and CDR2 SYGVKD. There are 14 residues in the CDR3. CDR3 in DNA: TGTGCCATCAGTACAGGGGGCAAGTACGTGACCCAGTACTTC. Amino acid sequence: CAISTGGKYVTQYF.

This clone was detected ten times or more. This chain connects TRBV28 to TRBJ2-7; 7 positions agree with TRBD1. The ends lost 3 bases at V and 5 bases at J; junction bases unmatched: 7. The CDR3 is 14 amino acids. CDR1 is MDHEN and CDR2 is SYDVKM in the germline V gene. The CDR3 here is CASSLGQIFHEQYF. CDR3 nucleotides: TGTGCCAGCAGTTTGGGACAGATATTCCACGAGCAGTACTTC.

This clone was counted only a few times. The chain couples TRBV29-1 to TRBJ1-4; the D is unclear. Germline CDR1 is SQVTM and CDR2 is ANQGSEA. Trimming stripped 6 bases from V and 10 bases from J, with 12 bases between. The CDR3 has 11 residues. The DNA for the CDR3 is TGCAGCGTCGCCCGAGGGTCAAAACTGTTTTTT. Residues: CSVARGSKLFF.

The chain uses TRBV7-3 and TRBJ1-1; D call uncertain. CDR1 and CDR2 (germline): SGHTA, FQGTGA. This CDR3 contains 13 residues. The V end lost 3 bases, the J end lost 0 bases, and 5 bases lay between the germline ends. CDR3 protein: CASSFQMNTEAFF. The CDR3 DNA reads as TGTGCCAGCAGCTTCCAGATGAACACTGAAGCTTTCTTT. Full variable domain (missing parts from reference TRBV7-3 and TRBJ1-1): GAGVSQTPSNKVTEKGKYVELRCDPISGHTALYWYRQSLGQGPEFLIYFQGTGAADDSGLPNDRFFAVRPEGSVSTLKIQRTERGDSAVYLCASSFQMNTEAFFGQGTRLTVV.

The chain combines TRBV7-9 with TRBJ2-1, with 13 bases that match TRBD2. The germline V gene has CDR1 SEHNR and CDR2 FQNEAQ (reference sequence). The CDR3 contains 19 residues. Trimming at V came to 3 bases and at J to 7 bases, leaving 15 bases not matched to a gene. CDR3 loop: CASSLDYGRLAGGNNEQFF. CDR3 DNA: TGTGCCAGCAGCTTGGATTACGGGCGACTAGCGGGAGGAAATAATGAGCAGTTCTTC.

The genes are TRBV2 and TRBJ2-7; TRBD1 might be the D (6 bases). V lost 5 bases and J 1 base, leaving 9 bases between the germline ends. Germline-derived CDR1 and CDR2 are SNHLY and FYNNEI. The CDR3 covers 13 residues. In nucleotides, the CDR3 is TGTGCCAGCAGTTCAACAGGGTCCTACGAGCAGTACTTC. It codes for CASSSTGSYEQYF.

The chain links TRBV5-8 to TRBJ1-2, with D perhaps matching TRBD1 (5 bases). Germline V CDR1 and CDR2: SGHTS, YDEGEE. V shed 6 bases and J shed 6 bases, with 18 bases lying between them. The CDR3 length is 14 residues. CDR3 loop: CASTRQGLSNGYTF. The CDR3 DNA sequence: TGTGCCAGCACCCGTCAGGGATTGTCGAATGGCTACACCTTC.

J is TRBJ2-2 and V is TRBV7-3, with 7 bases identical to TRBD2. The CDR3 consists of 15 residues. Germline CDR1 SGHTA, CDR2 FQGTGA. Trimming cost V 2 bases and J 1 base; bases outside gene matches: 1. In DNA form, the CDR3 reads TGTGCCAGCAGCTTACAGCGGGGGAACACCGGGGAGCTGTTTTTT. The encoded protein is CASSLQRGNTGELFF.

This clone has a handful of counts. This chain uses TRBV6-5 with TRBJ2-5, with a possible D match to TRBD2 (5 bases). Trimming stripped 2 bases from V and 6 bases from J, with 16 bases between. This CDR3 spans 15 amino acids. The germline CDR1 and CDR2 sequences are MNHEY and SVGAGI. CDR3 coding DNA: TGTGCCAGCAGTTACGAACCGGGAAAGCTTAAGACCCAGTACTTC. This encodes CASSYEPGKLKTQYF.

This clone came up a few times. V usage is TRBV19 and J usage is TRBJ2-1; 8 positions match TRBD2. This CDR3 is 15 amino acids long. The ends lost 6 bases at V and 10 bases at J; junction bases unmatched: 14. The germline V gene has CDR1 LNHDA and CDR2 SQIVND (reference sequence). CDR3 sequence reads: CASSDDGTSGAEQFF. The CDR3 DNA sequence: TGTGCCAGTAGCGATGACGGGACTAGTGGTGCAGAGCAGTTCTTC.

The rearrangement links TRBV5-1 to TRBJ2-1, with 7 bases fitting TRBD2. The CDR3 spans 16 residues. V lost 2 bases, J lost 9 bases, and 14 bases stayed unmatched. The germline V gene encodes CDR1 SGHRS and CDR2 YFSETQ. CDR3 DNA: TGCGCCAGCAGCTTCAGCGGTCTAGCGGTCCGGGCTGAGCAGTTCTTC. Translating it yields CASSFSGLAVRAEQFF.

This clone came up a few times. The chain has TRBV2 and TRBJ2-7; no clear D. With 6 bases removed from V and 6 bases from J, the gap between germline ends came to 18 bases. CDR1 SNHLY and CDR2 FYNNEI come from the germline V gene. This CDR3 contains 14 residues. CDR3 protein: CASSGSPSVREQYF. The CDR3 DNA reads as TGTGCCAGCAGCGGTAGCCCATCGGTTCGCGAGCAGTACTTC.

V usage is TRBV11-3 and J usage is TRBJ2-5; possibly TRBD1 for D (6 bases). The CDR3 covers 13 residues. CDR1 and CDR2 from the germline V gene are SGHNT and YENEEA. Trimming took off 2 bases at V and 5 bases at J, with 9 bases between the two ends. DNA for the CDR3: TGTGCCAGCAGCTTATCAGGGGTTGAGACCCAGTACTTC. Its translation is CASSLSGVETQYF.

V gene TRBV5-1 combines with J gene TRBJ2-7, with 11 bases identical to TRBD1. Germline V CDR1 and CDR2: SGHRS, YFSETQ. Trimming cost V 4 bases and J 2 bases; bases outside gene matches: 5. The CDR3 length is 15 residues. CDR3 sequence (DNA): TGCGCCAGCAGCCCAGGGACAGGGGGGACCTACGAGCAGTACTTC. Encoded protein: CASSPGTGGTYEQYF.